A few counts support the clone carrying this TCR beta chain. The data were obtained in a study of post-analysis software for immune sequencing data. TCR beta libraries were prepared from cDNA with unique molecular identifiers. TCRdb re-called the PCR reads through MiXCR, storing one row per CDR3 protein. The sample carries hundreds of thousands of distinct CDR3 sequences, about 44% recorded once. The sample was blood. The clonotype comes from a girl between 5 and 17 years old with multiple sclerosis.

The CDR3 sequence: CASRSALAGASSYEQYF. The CDR3 DNA follows: TGTGCCAGCAGGTCGGCCCTAGCGGGAGCCTCCTCCTACGAGCAGTACTTC. The chain couples TRBV12-3 or TRBV12-4 to TRBJ2-7, with 10 bases fitting TRBD2. J lost 0 bases, V lost 6 bases, and 11 bases had no gene match. This CDR3 has 17 residues.